This entry is about one T cell receptor (beta chain). Its antigen is still unknown. These data are taken from a study of T cell responses to AZD1222 COVID-19 vaccine. TCRdb's table, derived via immunoSEQ multiplex PCR, lists solely in-frame clones and lacks some. The sample records roughly 81,000 clones, about 90% being singletons. Germline lookup yields CDR1 MNHEY and CDR2 SVGAGI. J lost 0 bases, V lost 7 bases, and 6 bases had no gene match. This CDR3 is 15 amino acids long. Study-level results: Reports say nearly half of spike-specific TCRs go after unmutated variant regions. A mostly white British donor set with more females was recruited, and clonal diversity was possibly underestimated. The peak T cell response came first, and repertoires were sampled only after it.

The origin of this receptor is an adult in good health. The material sequenced was peripheral blood, taken on day 0 of AZD1222 vaccination. This sequence joins TRBV6-5 and TRBJ2-1; TRBD2 agrees at 7 bases. CDR3 DNA: TGTGCCAGCACCCGGGGGGTTGGCTCCTACAATGAGCAGTTCTTC. This sequence encodes CASTRGVGSYNEQFF.